The 2 T cell receptor beta chains listed next were all sequenced from one sample in a study of OX40 agonist ivuxolimab in advanced cancers. Sequencing used immunoSEQ multiplex PCR; TCRdb keeps in-frame clones, though not all of them. The data contain around 34,000 clones, roughly nine tenths of them singletons. Source: CD4+ or CD8+ T cells sorted from blood, taken in a trial of the OX40 agonist ivuxolimab. These TCRs come from an adult with an advanced solid tumor such as melanoma, head and neck, liver or kidney cancer.

A single count supports this clone. The V gene is TRBV28, the J gene TRBJ2-7; 12 bases fit TRBD1. CDR3 length: 20 residues. The germline gives CDR1 MDHEN, CDR2 SYDVKM. Trimming at V came to 6 bases and at J to 2 bases, leaving 20 bases not matched to a gene. CDR3 nucleotides: TGTGCCAGCAGCTCCCTTAAGACCGGGACAGGGGGCCCCATGGCCTACGAGCAGTACTTC. It is translated as CASSSLKTGTGGPMAYEQYF.

The chain employs TRBV7-9 and TRBJ2-3; D remains ambiguous. The CDR3 extends over 12 amino acids. Germline CDR1 SEHNR, CDR2 FQNEAQ (reference sequence). V was shortened by 3 bases and J by 4 bases, with 5 bases between the two germline ends. The CDR3 DNA is TGTGCCAGCAGCTTTTCATCAGATACGCAGTATTTT. The encoded protein is CASSFSSDTQYF.